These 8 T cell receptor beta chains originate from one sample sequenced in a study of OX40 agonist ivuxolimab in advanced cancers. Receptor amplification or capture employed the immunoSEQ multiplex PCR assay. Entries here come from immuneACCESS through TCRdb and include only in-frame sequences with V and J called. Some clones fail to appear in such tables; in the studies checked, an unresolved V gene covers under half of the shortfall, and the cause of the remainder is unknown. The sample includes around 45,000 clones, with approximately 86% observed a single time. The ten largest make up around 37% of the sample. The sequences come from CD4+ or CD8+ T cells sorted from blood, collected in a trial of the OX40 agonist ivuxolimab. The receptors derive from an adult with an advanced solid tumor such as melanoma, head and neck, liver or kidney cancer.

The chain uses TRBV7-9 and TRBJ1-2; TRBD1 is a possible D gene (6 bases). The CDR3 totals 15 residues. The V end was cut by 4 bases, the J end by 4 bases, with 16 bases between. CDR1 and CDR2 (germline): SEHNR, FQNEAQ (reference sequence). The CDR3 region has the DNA TGTGCCAGCAGCTGGGGGGCACAGGGTTCCTATGGCTACACCTTC. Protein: CASSWGAQGSYGYTF. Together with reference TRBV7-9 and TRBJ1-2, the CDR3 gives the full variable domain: DTGVSQNPRHKITKRGQNVTFRCDPISEHNRLYWYRQTLGQGPEFLTYFQNEAQLEKSRLLSDRFSAERPKGSFSTLEIQRTEQGDSAMYLCASSWGAQGSYGYTFGSGTRLTVV.

Here the CDR3 DNA reads TGTGCCAGCAGTGAAATGGGAAACACCGGGGAGCTGTTTTTT. It encodes CASSEMGNTGELFF. V usage is TRBV2 and J usage is TRBJ2-2; D remains unclear. The CDR3 spans 14 residues. The germline gives CDR1 SNHLY, CDR2 FYNNEI. Trimming shortened V by 2 bases and J by 2 bases, and 6 bases separated the two germline ends.

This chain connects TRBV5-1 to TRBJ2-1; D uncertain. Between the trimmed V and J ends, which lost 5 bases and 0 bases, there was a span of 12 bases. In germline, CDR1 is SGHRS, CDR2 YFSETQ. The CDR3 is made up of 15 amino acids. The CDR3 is CASSLLQPSYNEQFF. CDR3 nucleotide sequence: TGCGCCAGCAGTCTTTTACAGCCCTCCTACAATGAGCAGTTCTTC.

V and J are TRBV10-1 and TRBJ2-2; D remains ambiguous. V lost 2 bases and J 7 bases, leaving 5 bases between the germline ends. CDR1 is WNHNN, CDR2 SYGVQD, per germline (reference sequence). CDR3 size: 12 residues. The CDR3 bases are TGCGCCAGCAGTGAGGGGAACGGGGAGCTGTTTTTT. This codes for CASSEGNGELFF.

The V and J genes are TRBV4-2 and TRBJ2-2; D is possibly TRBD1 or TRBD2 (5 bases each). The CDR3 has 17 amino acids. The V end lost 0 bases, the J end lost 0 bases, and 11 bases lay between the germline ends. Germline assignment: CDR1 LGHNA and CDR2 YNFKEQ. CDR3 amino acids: CASSQDRGEPNTGELFF. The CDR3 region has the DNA TGTGCCAGCAGCCAAGATCGAGGGGAACCGAACACCGGGGAGCTGTTTTTT.

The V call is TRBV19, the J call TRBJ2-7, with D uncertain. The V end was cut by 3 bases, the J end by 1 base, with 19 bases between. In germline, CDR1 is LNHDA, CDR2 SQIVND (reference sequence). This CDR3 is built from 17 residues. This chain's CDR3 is CASSIRLRYRPSYEQYF. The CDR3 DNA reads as TGTGCCAGTAGTATTCGCCTCAGGTACCGTCCTTCCTACGAGCAGTACTTC.

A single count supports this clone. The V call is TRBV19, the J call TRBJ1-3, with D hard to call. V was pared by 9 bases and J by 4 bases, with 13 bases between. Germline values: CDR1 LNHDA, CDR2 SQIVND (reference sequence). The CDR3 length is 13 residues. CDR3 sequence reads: CASLTVLGNTIYF. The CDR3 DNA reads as TGTGCCAGCCTGACGGTACTGGGAAACACCATATATTTT.

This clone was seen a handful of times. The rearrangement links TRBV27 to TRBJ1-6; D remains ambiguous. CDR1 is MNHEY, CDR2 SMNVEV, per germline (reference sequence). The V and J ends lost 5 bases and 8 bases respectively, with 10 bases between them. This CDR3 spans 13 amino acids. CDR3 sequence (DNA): TGTGCCAGCAGTCTTATACTTTATTCACCCCTCCACTTT. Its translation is CASSLILYSPLHF.